The next 18 T cell receptor beta chains were all read from a single sample in a study of control samples from healthy donors and cancer patients. Assay: immunoSEQ multiplex PCR; the TCRdb copy retains only in-frame clones and omits some. The sample lists 95,000 to 130,000 clones; around 89% were seen once. Specimen: PBMCs. These TCRs come from a woman in her 50s with colorectal cancer.

The chain recombines TRBV29-1 with TRBJ2-3; 7 bases agree with TRBD1. Losses at the gene ends were 1 base for V and 4 bases for J; bases not matched to a gene: 14. Per germline, CDR1 SQVTM and CDR2 ANQGSEA. The CDR3 consists of 17 residues. The CDR3 region has the DNA TGCAGCGTTGAAGGCGACGATTGGAGACAGGGCCCAGATACGCAGTATTTT. The encoded protein is CSVEGDDWRQGPDTQYF.

This chain uses TRBV28 with TRBJ2-5; 8 bases match TRBD1. The germline V gene encodes CDR1 MDHEN and CDR2 SYDVKM. CDR3 length: 16 amino acids. V was clipped by 6 bases and J by 0 bases; unmatched bases: 9. Here the CDR3 DNA reads TGTGCCAGCAGGAATCACAGGGGGAAGTACCAAGAGACCCAGTACTTC. Amino acids: CASRNHRGKYQETQYF.

This chain connects TRBV6-6 to TRBJ1-2; D remains unclear. Between the trimmed V and J ends, which lost 6 bases and 4 bases, there was a span of 12 bases. Germline V gene data show CDR1 as MNHNY and CDR2 as SVGAGI (reference sequence). The CDR3 spans 13 residues. The CDR3 sequence: CASSPASPYGYTF. The CDR3 DNA follows: TGTGCCAGCAGCCCGGCCAGCCCCTATGGCTACACCTTC.

The J gene is TRBJ2-3, the V gene TRBV28; D is perhaps TRBD1 (6 bases). V was pared by 6 bases and J by 1 base, with 20 bases between. The CDR3 consists of 17 residues. Germline V lookup: CDR1 MDHEN, CDR2 SYDVKM. The CDR3: CASRNTGSVGGTDTQYF. For the CDR3, the DNA is TGTGCCAGCAGAAACACAGGGTCAGTCGGAGGCACAGATACGCAGTATTTT.

V gene TRBV20-1 combines with J gene TRBJ2-7; 11 nucleotides align to TRBD2. The CDR3 loop spans 17 amino acids. Germline loops: CDR1 DFQATT, CDR2 SNEGSKA (reference sequence). Unmatched junction bases numbered 17, after V lost 6 bases and J lost 4 bases. The CDR3 loop is CSASSRAGTSGVYEQYF. Written as DNA, the CDR3 is TGCAGTGCCAGTTCGAGAGCCGGGACTAGCGGAGTATACGAGCAGTACTTC.

The genes are TRBV27 and TRBJ2-1; TRBD2 matches 7 bases. CDR3 length: 20 residues. Germline V gene data show CDR1 as MNHEY and CDR2 as SMNVEV (reference sequence). The V and J ends lost 5 bases and 0 bases, in that order; junction bases with no gene match: 19. CDR3 sequence: CASSRRIGTTSVSSYNEQFF. DNA of the CDR3: TGTGCCAGCAGTCGACGTATCGGGACTACCAGTGTGAGCTCCTACAATGAGCAGTTCTTC.

The rearrangement uses TRBV3-1 (or the pseudogene TRBV3-2) and TRBJ2-5; 10 positions match TRBD2. V lost 1 base to trimming and J lost 5 bases; unmatched junction nucleotides: 10. This CDR3 comprises 17 residues. Germline assignment: CDR1 LGHDT and CDR2 YNNKEL (reference sequence). CDR3 DNA sequence: TGTGCCAGCAGCCAAGTGAGCGGGGGGGCCAATAGGGAGACCCAGTACTTC. Translating it yields CASSQVSGGANRETQYF.

The chain is built from TRBV18 and TRBJ1-1; D not resolved. There are 15 residues in the CDR3. V shed 1 base and J shed 1 base, with 10 bases lying between them. Germline CDR1 is KGHSH and CDR2 is LQKENI. CDR3 amino acids: CASSPRAGKNTEAFF. The CDR3 coding sequence is TGTGCCAGCTCACCACGGGCAGGAAAGAACACTGAAGCTTTCTTT.

This chain links TRBV5-1 with TRBJ2-3, with a tentative D call TRBD2 (5 bases). The CDR3 length is 15 residues. The germline V gene has CDR1 SGHRS and CDR2 YFSETQ. Trimming shortened V by 2 bases and J by 4 bases, and 14 bases separated the two germline ends. The CDR3 sequence is CASSFYGNVADTQYF. CDR3 DNA: TGCGCCAGCAGCTTTTACGGGAATGTCGCAGATACGCAGTATTTT.

The chain employs TRBV6-5 and TRBJ1-2; 8 bases match TRBD1. V shed 0 bases, J shed 7 bases, and the junction held 4 bases outside the gene matches. Germline-derived CDR1 and CDR2 are MNHEY and SVGAGI. The CDR3 contains 14 residues. The CDR3 DNA follows: TGTGCCAGCAGTTACTCACCAGGGGGCCTTGGCTACACCTTC. This translates into CASSYSPGGLGYTF.

This chain joins TRBV7-6 and TRBJ2-5; 7 bases align to TRBD1. CDR3 length: 18 amino acids. J was trimmed by 5 bases and V by 7 bases; bases with no gene match: 22. Germline lookup yields CDR1 SGHVS and CDR2 FNYEAQ. Written as DNA, the CDR3 is TGTGCCAGCACCGAGGGAATAGGGGGCGCAAGAAGAAGGGAGACCCAGTACTTC. Its protein product is CASTEGIGGARRRETQYF.

The rearrangement links TRBV18 to TRBJ1-6; possible D gene TRBD1, 6 bases. The germline V gene encodes CDR1 KGHSH and CDR2 LQKENI. This CDR3 has 19 amino acids. V was trimmed by 2 bases and J by 7 bases, leaving 24 bases between them. This chain's CDR3 is CASSPEIIPNGGGNSPLHF. As DNA, the CDR3 is TGTGCCAGCTCACCAGAGATAATCCCAAACGGAGGGGGAAATTCACCCCTCCACTTT.

The genes are TRBV18 and TRBJ2-3; tentative D call: TRBD2 (6 bases). Germline CDR1 KGHSH, CDR2 LQKENI. Trimming took 2 bases from V and 6 from J, leaving 6 bases between them. The CDR3 totals 12 residues. CDR3 amino acids: CASSPGGDTQYF. CDR3 bases: TGTGCCAGCTCACCAGGGGGGGATACGCAGTATTTT. The entire variable domain, with the rest obtained from reference TRBV18 and TRBJ2-3, is as follows: NAGVMQNPRHLVRRRGQEARLRCSPMKGHSHVYWYRQLPEEGLKFMVYLQKENIIDESGMPKERFSAEFPKEGPSILRIQQVVRGDSAAYFCASSPGGDTQYFGPGTRLTVL.

This clone was seen once. This chain joins TRBV9 and TRBJ2-3; no clear D gene. Germline loops: CDR1 SGDLS, CDR2 YYNGEE. Trimming pared 4 bases from V and 4 bases from J, leaving 16 bases between. The CDR3 is 15 residues long. DNA for the CDR3: TGTGCCAGCAGCCCATCCGCGGTGAGGCCAGATACGCAGTATTTT. It is translated as CASSPSAVRPDTQYF.

CDR3 bases: TGTGCCAGCAGCTTGGGGAGTGATCAGCCCCAGCATTTT. As protein: CASSLGSDQPQHF. This chain links TRBV5-5 with TRBJ1-5; D not resolved. The CDR3 is made up of 13 amino acids. CDR1 is SGHKS and CDR2 is YYEKEE in the germline V gene (reference sequence). Trimming left V 0 bases short and J 5 bases short, with 6 bases between.

The chain is built from TRBV30 and TRBJ1-1; D perhaps matches TRBD1 (5 bases). The CDR3 is 12 amino acids. Per germline, CDR1 GTSNPN and CDR2 SVGIG (reference sequence). V was clipped by 3 bases and J by 5 bases, with 10 bases between them. As DNA, the CDR3 is TGTGCCTGGAGAAAGGGGTTGACTGAAGCTTTCTTT. Protein product: CAWRKGLTEAFF.

This chain connects TRBV18 to TRBJ1-3; the D gene is possibly TRBD1 (5 bases). The CDR3 covers 18 residues. V was shortened by 3 bases and J by 0 bases, with 18 bases between the two germline ends. Germline loops: CDR1 KGHSH, CDR2 LQKENI. CDR3 DNA: TGTGCCAGCTCACCGGCGATGCCAGGGCTCCGCTCTGGAAACACCATATATTTT. This codes for CASSPAMPGLRSGNTIYF.

The chain carries TRBV21-1 and TRBJ1-4; the listed D gene, TRBD1, was not tested against the DNA. TRBV21-1 is an annotated pseudogene. The CDR3 is 15 amino acids. CDR3 DNA: TGTGCCAGCAGCAGTGGACAGGGGGCAAATGAAAAACTGTTTTTT. Its translation: CASSSGQGANEKLFF.